Following are 21 T cell receptor beta chains from one sample sequenced in a study of blood T cells in healthy people across ages. PCR was performed a second time for about 6 to 11 cycles using a sample-barcoded 5' primer and a J-beta primer mix. TCRdb re-derived calls from the 5' RACE reads in MiXCR, one entry per CDR3 protein. The sample carries approximately 780,000 distinct CDR3 sequences, more than 25% recorded once. The sample also formed part of further work on T cells of mothers and their children.

Sequencing was done on a sample of blood. Every receptor here comes from a boy aged 10-17 years in good health.

The chain joins TRBV18 to TRBJ1-1, with a weak D call TRBD1 (5 bases). CDR1 is KGHSH, CDR2 LQKENI, per germline. The CDR3 has 14 amino acids. Trimming left V 1 base short and J 11 bases short, with 17 bases between. CDR3: CASSPQRDPPGAFF. The CDR3 region has the DNA TGTGCCAGCTCACCACAGCGGGACCCGCCTGGGGCTTTCTTT.

The genes are TRBV6-1 and TRBJ2-5; tentative D call: TRBD2 (6 bases). The CDR3 is made up of 14 amino acids. Trimming left V 2 bases short and J 4 bases short, with 11 bases between. CDR1 and CDR2 from the germline V gene are MNHNS and SASEGT. The CDR3 protein is CASSERSGRETQYF. The DNA of the CDR3 is TGTGCCAGCAGTGAACGCAGCGGGCGAGAGACCCAGTACTTC.

This clonotype turned up a few times. This chain joins TRBV7-9 and TRBJ1-5; D might be TRBD1 (5 bases). In germline, CDR1 is SEHNR, CDR2 FQNEAQ (reference sequence). CDR3 length equals 15 residues. Trimming took 4 bases from V and 4 from J, leaving 14 bases between them. The CDR3: CASSSSLGGNQPQHF. DNA of the CDR3: TGTGCCAGCAGCTCCTCCCTGGGGGGTAATCAGCCCCAGCATTTT.

This clonotype was observed a few times. V usage is TRBV10-3 and J usage is TRBJ2-6; tentative D call: TRBD2 (5 bases). Trimming removed 2 bases at V and 2 bases at J, with 13 bases between. Germline assignment: CDR1 ENHRY and CDR2 SYGVKD. This CDR3 is built from 17 residues. Here the CDR3 reads CAISERGSVTGANVLTF. The CDR3 DNA follows: TGTGCCATCAGTGAGCGGGGTTCAGTGACTGGGGCCAACGTCCTGACTTTC.

The rearrangement joins TRBV20-1 to TRBJ1-2, with a possible D match to TRBD1 (5 bases). The CDR3 is made up of 16 amino acids. The V end was cut by 5 bases, the J end by 2 bases, with 21 bases between. Germline-derived CDR1 and CDR2 are DFQATT and SNEGSKA (reference sequence). Here the CDR3 DNA reads TGCAGTGCTGAATTATCCTTCCTGACAGAGAACTATGGCTACACCTTC. Translation: CSAELSFLTENYGYTF.

The chain couples TRBV7-3 to TRBJ1-5, with a possible D match to TRBD1 (6 bases). This CDR3 spans 14 amino acids. Trimming took off 10 bases at V and 4 bases at J, with 17 bases between the two ends. Germline V gene lookup returns CDR1 SGHTA and CDR2 FQGTGA. The CDR3 sequence is CATNEDSSNQPQHF. In nucleotides, the CDR3 is TGTGCCACCAACGAGGACAGCTCTAATCAGCCCCAGCATTTT.

The chain recombines TRBV7-3 with TRBJ2-5, with D perhaps matching TRBD1 (6 bases). CDR3 length: 14 amino acids. V shed 5 bases and J shed 5 bases, with 15 bases lying between them. Germline assignment: CDR1 SGHTA and CDR2 FQGTGA. CDR3 in amino acids: CASSENRDLETQYF. CDR3 DNA sequence: TGTGCCAGCAGCGAAAACAGGGATTTGGAGACCCAGTACTTC.

In this sample, this clonotype turned up a few times. V usage is TRBV11-2 and J usage is TRBJ2-3, with D unresolved. This CDR3 region has 14 residues. With 3 bases removed from V and 2 bases from J, the gap between germline ends came to 9 bases. Germline CDR1 SGHAT, CDR2 FQNNGV. The CDR3 nucleotides are TGTGCCAGCAGCTTCCCGGACGTCACAGATACGCAGTATTTT. Its translation: CASSFPDVTDTQYF.

This clonotype was counted only a few times. The CDR3 DNA sequence: TGTGCCACCAGCGGGGCGGGGGTCGGTCAGCCCCAGCATTTT. Translating it yields CATSGAGVGQPQHF. V usage is TRBV15 and J usage is TRBJ1-5; D possibly corresponds to TRBD1 (5 bases). This CDR3 has 14 residues. V was cut by 5 bases and J by 6 bases, with 14 bases left in between. The V gene's germline CDR1 is LNHNV and CDR2 YYDKDF (reference sequence).

The chain is built from TRBV12-3 or TRBV12-4 and TRBJ2-7; no firm D call. V gave up 1 base and J gave up 0 bases, with 4 bases separating them. The CDR3 extends over 13 amino acids. Written as DNA, the CDR3 is TGTGCCAGCAGTTTAGAATACTCCTACGAGCAGTACTTC. Protein: CASSLEYSYEQYF.

This clonotype occurred a few times. This rearrangement joins TRBV2 to TRBJ2-7; unclear D gene. The CDR3 has 11 amino acids. Germline CDR1 reads SNHLY; CDR2 reads FYNNEI. V was shortened by 5 bases and J by 6 bases, with 8 bases between the two germline ends. CDR3 nucleotide sequence: TGTGCCAGCAGTAGTTTCTTCGAGCAGTACTTC. Protein product: CASSSFFEQYF.

As for this clonotype: Its ends do not fully match the called genes, so a read error is possible. The chain employs TRBV29-1 and TRBJ2-7; 9 positions match TRBD1. The CDR3 has 12 amino acids. Germline values: CDR1 SQVTM, CDR2 ANQGSEA. The CDR3 region has the DNA TGCAGCGTTTTGGACAGGGGCTACGAGCAGCACTTC. Translation gives CSVLDRGYEQHF.

The V call is TRBV27, the J call TRBJ1-1; weak D call: TRBD1 (5 bases). Germline CDR1 and CDR2: MNHEY and SMNVEV (reference sequence). The CDR3 covers 14 residues. Trimming took off 7 bases at V and 4 bases at J, with 16 bases between the two ends. The CDR3 here is CASKTRAPGTEAFF. CDR3 DNA sequence: TGTGCCAGCAAAACCAGGGCCCCCGGCACTGAAGCTTTCTTT.

The CDR3 sequence is CASSLAHQDSVSDTQYF. In DNA form, the CDR3 reads TGTGCCAGCAGCTTAGCGCATCAGGATTCCGTTTCAGATACGCAGTATTTT. The rearrangement uses TRBV7-9 and TRBJ2-3; no firm D call. The CDR3 covers 17 residues. The V and J ends lost 0 bases and 4 bases respectively, with 17 bases between them. The germline V gene has CDR1 SEHNR and CDR2 FQNEAQ (reference sequence).

This clonotype was seen a few times. J is TRBJ2-1 and V is TRBV7-2; perhaps TRBD2 as D (5 bases). The CDR3 has 13 residues. Trimming cost V 5 bases and J 9 bases, with 14 bases left between them. Germline V CDR1 and CDR2: SGHTA, FQGNSA. The CDR3 nucleotides are TGTGCCAGCAGCGCCTATACTCGGGGTGAGCAGTTCTTC. Its protein is CASSAYTRGEQFF.

A few counts support this clonotype. The genes are TRBV6-5 and TRBJ2-3; 8 nucleotides match TRBD2. The germline V gene encodes CDR1 MNHEY and CDR2 SVGAGI. The V and J ends lost 5 bases and 4 bases, in that order; junction bases with no gene match: 11. The CDR3 extends over 16 amino acids. The CDR3 nucleotides read TGTGCCAGCAGTCTTTTAGCGGGGCCAAGGCCAGATACGCAGTATTTT. It encodes CASSLLAGPRPDTQYF.

The rearrangement joins TRBV6-6 to TRBJ2-7, with D perhaps matching TRBD2 (5 bases). The germline V and J ends were trimmed by 8 bases and 2 bases, with 13 bases remaining between them. The CDR3 consists of 13 residues. The germline V gene has CDR1 MNHNY and CDR2 SVGAGI (reference sequence). The chain's CDR3 is CASGLSGAYEQYF. The CDR3 nucleotides read TGTGCCAGCGGTCTTTCCGGGGCCTACGAGCAGTACTTC.

The V and J genes are TRBV6-5 and TRBJ2-4; D might be TRBD2 (7 bases). Germline loops: CDR1 MNHEY, CDR2 SVGAGI. The ends were cut back, 0 bases at V and 8 bases at J, with 14 bases in the middle. The CDR3 contains 15 residues. CDR3 sequence (DNA): TGTGCCAGCAGTTACTCAGACGGGGGGCGGGACATTCAGTACTTC. Translating gives CASSYSDGGRDIQYF.

There are a few counts of this clonotype. CDR3 region: CSAARGAYNEQFF. CDR3 in DNA: TGCAGTGCTGCTAGGGGGGCCTACAATGAGCAGTTCTTC. The gene calls are TRBV20-1 and TRBJ2-1, with D possibly called TRBD1 or TRBD2 (6 bases each). From germline, CDR1 is DFQATT and CDR2 SNEGSKA (reference sequence). This CDR3 region has 13 residues. The V and J ends lost 5 bases and 2 bases respectively, with 10 bases between them.

This clonotype has just a few counts. The chain uses TRBV12-3 or TRBV12-4 and TRBJ2-5; TRBD1 might be the D (6 bases). The closer fit of TRBJ2-1 to the DNA end suggests the J call may be wrong. This CDR3 has 16 amino acids. The CDR3 region is CASSNYRDTFYNEQFF. Written as DNA, the CDR3 is TGTGCCAGCAGTAACTACCGGGACACGTTCTACAATGAGCAGTTCTTC.

The chain recombines TRBV5-1 with TRBJ2-3; D is tentatively TRBD1 or TRBD2 (5 bases each). V was trimmed by 3 bases and J by 5 bases, leaving 22 bases between them. Germline assignment: CDR1 SGHRS and CDR2 YFSETQ. This CDR3 has 17 residues. CDR3 amino acids: CASSSQPLGAARDTQYF. For the CDR3, the DNA is TGCGCCAGCAGCTCCCAACCACTAGGGGCAGCACGAGATACGCAGTATTTT.